Listed here is a single T cell receptor beta chain. Its antigen is still unknown. Germline CDR1 KGHSH, CDR2 LQKENI. V lost 4 bases and J 8 bases, leaving 12 bases between the germline ends. The CDR3 is 13 amino acids. Libraries were prepared by immunoSEQ multiplex PCR; TCRdb keeps only in-frame clonotypes and omits some of them. Of around 4,000 clones listed, around a third are singletons. The data were obtained in a study of T cells in localized non-small cell lung cancer. Whole-study results and caveats: Prolonged overall survival went with higher T cell density in the blood. Heterogeneity stays possible, as sequencing covered only one tumor region. Among the top 100 tumor clones, a median around 60 appeared in adjacent lung.

The TCR originated in a man aged 35 to 69 with stage II squamous cell lung carcinoma. This chain links TRBV18 with TRBJ2-4; D might be TRBD2 (6 bases). The source was lung tumor tissue, collected before any cancer treatment. This chain's CDR3 is CASSQGTGDIQYF. The CDR3 DNA follows: TGTGCCAGCTCACAAGGGACTGGGGACATTCAGTACTTC.